The next 32 T cell receptor beta chains were all read from a single sample in a study of radiotherapy plus CTLA-4 blockade in lung cancer. Sequenced by immunoSEQ multiplex PCR; TCRdb stores in-frame clones only, minus some. The table shows about 28,000 clones, with over 75% occurring only once. Sequenced here: peripheral blood, sampled from a patient treated with radiotherapy plus ipilimumab. These receptors were collected from a human donor with non-small cell lung cancer who had stable disease on radiotherapy plus ipilimumab.

The rearrangement uses TRBV28 and TRBJ2-5; D uncertain. This CDR3 contains 13 residues. Germline CDR1 reads MDHEN; CDR2 reads SYDVKM. V gave up 1 base and J gave up 6 bases, with 9 bases separating them. The DNA of the CDR3 is TGTGCCAGCAGTTTATTCGTAGAACAGACCCAGTACTTC. Its protein is CASSLFVEQTQYF.

To note about this clone: The junction shows a germline mismatch at one end, possibly a read error. J is TRBJ2-2 and V is TRBV2, with a possible D match to TRBD2 (7 bases). In germline, CDR1 is SNHLY, CDR2 FYNNEI. The CDR3 runs 17 residues. CDR3 protein: CASSESSAGAATGVLFF. CDR3 DNA sequence: TGTGCCAGCAGTGAAAGTAGCGCGGGGGCCGCTACCGGGGTGCTGTTTTTT.

The CDR3 spells CASSVAGGTNEKLFF. CDR3 DNA: TGTGCCAGCAGCGTAGCAGGGGGCACTAATGAAAAACTGTTTTTT. The gene calls are TRBV9 and TRBJ1-4, with 8 bases that match TRBD1. Losses at the gene ends were 0 bases for V and 2 bases for J; bases not matched to a gene: 0. Germline loops: CDR1 SGDLS, CDR2 YYNGEE. The CDR3 has 15 amino acids.

DNA for the CDR3: TGTGCCAGCAGCTTATTCGGCGGGGGGGCAGATACGCAGTATTTT. This encodes CASSLFGGGADTQYF. V is TRBV7-6 and J is TRBJ2-3; TRBD2 matches 9 bases. V dropped 2 bases and J dropped 4; count of bases not matched to a gene: 4. CDR1 and CDR2 (germline): SGHVS, FNYEAQ. The CDR3 sequence is 15 residues long.

The chain uses TRBV6-9 and TRBJ2-2, with unresolved D. Germline CDR1 is MNHGY and CDR2 is SVAAGI. Trimming took 7 bases from V and 3 from J, leaving 12 bases between them. This CDR3 spans 14 amino acids. CDR3 in amino acids: CASKWAAYTGELFF. In DNA, the CDR3 is TGTGCCAGCAAGTGGGCCGCATACACCGGGGAGCTGTTTTTT.

V gene TRBV15 combines with J gene TRBJ1-3, with D possibly TRBD1 on 6 matching bases. Germline CDR1 LNHNV, CDR2 YYDKDF (reference sequence). This CDR3 contains 15 residues. The V and J ends lost 0 bases and 2 bases respectively, with 8 bases between them. DNA of the CDR3: TGTGCCACCAGCAGAGATGCAGGGGCTGGAAACACCATATATTTT. Its translation is CATSRDAGAGNTIYF.

The chain has TRBV25-1 and TRBJ1-3; no clear D. CDR3 length: 16 amino acids. Per the germline V gene, CDR1 is MGHDK and CDR2 is SYGVNS. V lost 1 base and J lost 4, with 14 bases in between. The CDR3 nucleotides read TGTGCCAGCAGTGAATTGGGCGGGTTGGGGGGAAACACCATATATTTT. Amino acids: CASSELGGLGGNTIYF.

The genes are TRBV5-1 and TRBJ1-4, with D possibly matching TRBD1 (5 bases). Germline V gene sequence: CDR1 SGHRS, CDR2 YFSETQ. This CDR3 has 14 residues. V was pared by 4 bases and J by 8 bases, with 15 bases between. Here the CDR3 reads CASSPGGGKEKLFF. DNA of the CDR3: TGCGCCAGCAGCCCCGGTGGGGGGAAGGAAAAACTGTTTTTT.

This chain links TRBV2 with TRBJ1-1; D not certain. Germline values: CDR1 SNHLY, CDR2 FYNNEI. The CDR3 runs 13 residues. Trimming left V 5 bases short and J 3 bases short, with 10 bases between. The CDR3 nucleotides read TGTGCCAGCAGTCTCGCCTCCTACACTGAAGCTTTCTTT. Its protein product is CASSLASYTEAFF.

V gene TRBV10-2 combines with J gene TRBJ2-3; 8 bases map to TRBD2. Trimming took 8 bases from V and 6 from J; bases not matched to a gene: 13. Looked up from germline, CDR1 is WSHSY and CDR2 is SAAADI. CDR3 length: 15 residues. CDR3 sequence reads: CASGTPGGQSDTQYF. The DNA of the CDR3 is TGCGCCAGCGGAACGCCGGGGGGGCAATCCGATACGCAGTATTTT.

Only a few counts were recorded for this clone. The chain joins TRBV5-1 to TRBJ2-4; the match to TRBD1 covers 9 bases. Germline trimming cut 3 bases from V and 6 bases from J; bases unmatched to any gene: 7. The CDR3 runs to 15 residues. CDR1 SGHRS and CDR2 YFSETQ come from the germline V gene. DNA of the CDR3: TGCGCCAGCAGCTGGGGGGACAGGGTGGTAAACATTCAGTACTTC. Amino acid sequence: CASSWGDRVVNIQYF.

The chain combines TRBV28 with TRBJ2-7; 12 bases are a match to TRBD1. Losses at the gene ends were 9 bases for V and 2 bases for J; bases not matched to a gene: 2. Germline assignment: CDR1 MDHEN and CDR2 SYDVKM. The CDR3 has 13 residues. The CDR3 DNA reads TGTGCCAGTGGGGACAGGGGGCCCTACGAGCAGTACGTC. Translating gives CASGDRGPYEQYV.

The genes are TRBV11-2 and TRBJ1-2; D call uncertain. The CDR3 covers 15 residues. Looked up from germline, CDR1 is SGHAT and CDR2 is FQNNGV. V lost 5 bases and J 4 bases, leaving 17 bases between the germline ends. CDR3 loop: CASSTRTLVSYGYTF. CDR3 coding DNA: TGTGCCAGCAGCACCCGAACGTTGGTCTCCTATGGCTACACCTTC.

This clone showed up just once. The chain carries TRBV19 and TRBJ2-3; TRBD2 is a possible D gene (7 bases). In germline, CDR1 is LNHDA, CDR2 SQIVND (reference sequence). This CDR3 comprises 14 residues. V was cut by 2 bases and J by 4 bases, with 10 bases left in between. CDR3 sequence: CASSITGGPDTQYF. In DNA form, the CDR3 reads TGTGCCAGTAGTATAACGGGGGGCCCAGATACGCAGTATTTT.

This sequence joins TRBV5-5 and TRBJ1-2, with D possibly TRBD1 on 6 matching bases. This CDR3 spans 15 amino acids. Germline-derived CDR1 and CDR2 are SGHKS and YYEKEE (reference sequence). Trimming left V 1 base short and J 4 bases short, with 14 bases between. This chain's CDR3 is CASSLMTGPPYGYTF. The CDR3 DNA is TGTGCCAGCAGCTTGATGACAGGCCCCCCCTATGGCTACACCTTC.

The CDR3 DNA reads as TGCGCCAGCAGTCGGGGACAGGGTCAAGAATACACCATATATTTT. Translated: CASSRGQGQEYTIYF. The chain links TRBV5-1 to TRBJ1-3; 9 positions match TRBD1. Germline V gives CDR1 SGHRS, CDR2 YFSETQ. The CDR3 consists of 15 residues. Trimming removed 5 bases from V and 8 bases from J; junction bases left unmatched: 11.

The chain recombines TRBV6-6 with TRBJ1-1, with D tentatively TRBD1 (5 bases). This CDR3 is built from 13 residues. In germline, CDR1 is MNHNY, CDR2 SVGAGI (reference sequence). V lost 8 bases and J 3 bases, leaving 13 bases between the germline ends. CDR3 in amino acids: CASPGAPDTEAFF. The CDR3 DNA sequence: TGTGCCAGCCCCGGGGCGCCGGACACTGAAGCTTTCTTT.

The rearrangement links TRBV11-2 to TRBJ2-7; weak D call: TRBD1 (7 bases). Germline CDR1 is SGHAT and CDR2 is FQNNGV. V was pared by 3 bases and J by 3 bases, with 15 bases between. The CDR3 loop spans 15 amino acids. CDR3 region: CASSLTGRTGYEQYV. The CDR3, as DNA: TGTGCCAGCAGCTTGACAGGGAGGACAGGCTACGAGCAGTACGTC.

V and J are TRBV2 and TRBJ1-4; 8 nucleotides match TRBD1. V was clipped by 4 bases and J by 2 bases; unmatched bases: 9. There are 17 residues in the CDR3. Germline assignment: CDR1 SNHLY and CDR2 FYNNEI. CDR3 residues: CASSAGTGPFTNEKLFF. CDR3 nucleotides: TGTGCCAGCAGTGCTGGGACAGGCCCGTTTACTAATGAAAAACTGTTTTTT.

This chain uses TRBV28 with TRBJ2-7; TRBD1 or TRBD2 may be the D gene (5 bases each). Deletions cut 5 bases from V and 5 bases from J, with 16 bases between. Germline values: CDR1 MDHEN, CDR2 SYDVKM. The length of the CDR3 is 14 residues. CDR3 loop: CASSGVGDRDEQYV. CDR3 nucleotide sequence: TGTGCCAGCAGTGGGGTGGGGGACCGAGACGAGCAGTACGTC.

This clone was seen a few times. V gene TRBV4-3 combines with J gene TRBJ2-7; maybe TRBD1 (5 bases). The V end was cut by 0 bases, the J end by 5 bases, with 14 bases between. Germline CDR1 reads LGHNA; CDR2 reads YSLEER. The CDR3 is 15 residues long. The CDR3 coding sequence is TGCGCCAGCAGCCAAGATGAGGCAGGGAAAAACGAGCAGTACTTC. Translated, it gives CASSQDEAGKNEQYF.

The rearrangement joins TRBV5-4 to TRBJ2-6; D not certain. V lost 0 bases and J 3 bases, leaving 1 base between the germline ends. CDR3 length: 13 amino acids. The germline V gene has CDR1 SGHNT and CDR2 YYREEE (reference sequence). DNA for the CDR3: TGTGCCAGCAGCTTGGTTGGGGCCAACGTCCTGACTTTC. This codes for CASSLVGANVLTF.

This clone was counted a few times. V is TRBV6-5 and J is TRBJ1-3; unclear D gene. Germline V gene sequence: CDR1 MNHEY, CDR2 SVGAGI. V lost 5 bases and J lost 2, with 7 bases in between. The CDR3 has 13 amino acids. CDR3 protein: CASSTQTGNTIYF. The CDR3 bases are TGTGCCAGCAGTACCCAAACTGGAAACACCATATATTTT.

The chain is built from TRBV4-3 and TRBJ1-2, with a possible D match to TRBD1 (5 bases). The V gene's germline CDR1 is LGHNA and CDR2 YSLEER. V gave up 1 base and J gave up 3 bases, with 9 bases separating them. The CDR3 consists of 14 residues. The CDR3 loop reads CASSQGTLDYGYTF. The DNA of the CDR3 is TGCGCCAGCAGCCAAGGGACACTCGACTATGGCTACACCTTC.

V gene TRBV10-3 combines with J gene TRBJ1-2; D is undetermined. Germline lookup yields CDR1 ENHRY and CDR2 SYGVKD. Between the trimmed V and J ends, which lost 0 bases and 4 bases, there was a span of 6 bases. CDR3 length equals 13 residues. The CDR3: CAISESELYGYTF. The DNA for the CDR3 is TGTGCCATCAGTGAGTCGGAGCTCTATGGCTACACCTTC.

Only one count was recorded for this clone. The chain recombines TRBV29-1 with TRBJ1-2, with D uncertain. The V and J ends lost 2 bases and 8 bases respectively, with 12 bases between them. From germline, CDR1 is SQVTM and CDR2 ANQGSEA. The CDR3 has 12 residues. The CDR3 spells CSVESGREGYTF. CDR3 bases: TGCAGCGTTGAAAGTGGGAGGGAGGGCTACACCTTC.

This chain links TRBV7-9 with TRBJ2-1, with D possibly TRBD2 on 7 matching bases. Germline-derived CDR1 and CDR2 are SEHNR and FQNEAQ (reference sequence). Trimming cost V 1 base and J 9 bases, with 16 bases left between them. The CDR3 totals 15 residues. This CDR3 is CASSLGSSGGSEQFF. As DNA, the CDR3 is TGTGCCAGCAGCTTAGGGAGTTCGGGGGGCAGTGAGCAGTTCTTC.

The chain couples TRBV28 to TRBJ2-2; TRBD1 matches at 10 bases. Trimming removed 4 bases from V and 5 bases from J; junction bases left unmatched: 1. This CDR3 contains 14 residues. Germline values: CDR1 MDHEN, CDR2 SYDVKM. CDR3 loop: CASSSGQGTGELFF. As DNA, the CDR3 is TGTGCCAGCAGTTCGGGACAGGGGACCGGGGAGCTGTTTTTT.

The DNA for the CDR3 is TGTGCCAGCAGCGGAAGACAGGGAGGTAATGAAAAACTGTTTTTT. Translating it yields CASSGRQGGNEKLFF. The chain recombines TRBV28 with TRBJ1-4; TRBD1 agrees at 7 bases. J was trimmed by 4 bases and V by 6 bases; bases with no gene match: 8. The CDR3 spans 15 residues. CDR1 MDHEN and CDR2 SYDVKM come from the germline V gene.

Here the CDR3 reads CASSQKMSTEAFF. Written as DNA, the CDR3 is TGCGCCAGCAGCCAGAAGATGAGCACTGAAGCTTTCTTT. The chain links TRBV4-3 to TRBJ1-1; D is undetermined. Germline V gene sequence: CDR1 LGHNA, CDR2 YSLEER. This CDR3 has 13 residues. V lost 3 bases to trimming and J lost 4 bases, with 9 bases between them.

This clone was counted a single time. This chain connects TRBV28 to TRBJ2-7; perhaps TRBD1 as D (6 bases). V was shortened by 6 bases and J by 3 bases, with 9 bases between the two germline ends. The length of the CDR3 is 12 residues. CDR1 and CDR2 (germline): MDHEN, SYDVKM. This CDR3 reads CASSQQGYEQYV. CDR3 bases: TGTGCCAGCAGCCAACAGGGCTACGAGCAGTACGTC.

Only one count was recorded for this clone. The chain links TRBV4-3 to TRBJ2-4; D might be TRBD2 (6 bases). This CDR3 spans 15 amino acids. CDR1 LGHNA and CDR2 YSLEER come from the germline V gene. V gave up 11 bases and J gave up 0 bases, with 17 bases separating them. The CDR3 spells CAPQRRGLAKNIQYF. The CDR3 nucleotides read TGCGCCCCCCAGCGGAGGGGATTAGCCAAAAACATTCAGTACTTC.